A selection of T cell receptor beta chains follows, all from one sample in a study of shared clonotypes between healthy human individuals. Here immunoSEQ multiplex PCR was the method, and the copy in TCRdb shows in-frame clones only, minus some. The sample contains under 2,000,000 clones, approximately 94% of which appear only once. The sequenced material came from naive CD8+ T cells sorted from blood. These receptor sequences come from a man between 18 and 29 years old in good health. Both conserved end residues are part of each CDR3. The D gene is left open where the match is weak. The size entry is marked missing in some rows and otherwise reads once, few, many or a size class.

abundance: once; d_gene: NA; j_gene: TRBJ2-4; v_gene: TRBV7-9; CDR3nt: TGTGCCAGCAGCCGGACCCTGGCGGCCAAAAACATTCAGTACTTC; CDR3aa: CASSRTLAAKNIQYF
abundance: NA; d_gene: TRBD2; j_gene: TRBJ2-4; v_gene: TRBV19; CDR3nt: TGTGCCAGTACCCTCGGGGGGACGGACATTCAGTACTTC; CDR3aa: CASTLGGTDIQYF
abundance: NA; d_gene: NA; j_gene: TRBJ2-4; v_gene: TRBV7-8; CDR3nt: TGTGCCAGCAGCTCGGGGCAGGGGCGGGCCAAAAACATTCAGTACTTC; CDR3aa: CASSSGQGRAKNIQYF
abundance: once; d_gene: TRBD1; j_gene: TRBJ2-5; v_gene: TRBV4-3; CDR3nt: TGCGCCAGCAGCCAAGTTTTGGACAGGGTGGGAGAGACCCAGTACTTC; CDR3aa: CASSQVLDRVGETQYF
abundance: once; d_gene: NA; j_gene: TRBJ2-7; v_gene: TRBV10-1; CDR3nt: TGCGCCAGCAGTGAGCAACCGGGAAACTTTCCCTACGAGCAGTACTTC; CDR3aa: CASSEQPGNFPYEQYF
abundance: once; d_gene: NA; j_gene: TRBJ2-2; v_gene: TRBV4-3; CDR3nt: TGCGCCAGCAGTCCCCCTACGGGCTGGTTAAACACCGGGGAGCTGTTTTTT; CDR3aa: CASSPPTGWLNTGELFF
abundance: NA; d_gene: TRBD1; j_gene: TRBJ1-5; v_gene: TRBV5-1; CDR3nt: TGCGCCAGCAGCCCGAATGACAGGGGGCAGCCCCAGCATTTT; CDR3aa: CASSPNDRGQPQHF
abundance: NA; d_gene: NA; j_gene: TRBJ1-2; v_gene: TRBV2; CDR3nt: TGTGCCAGCAGTGTGGGGCAGTTAGCTAACTATGGCTACACCTTC; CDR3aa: CASSVGQLANYGYTF
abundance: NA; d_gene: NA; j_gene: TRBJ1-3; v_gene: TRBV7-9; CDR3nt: TGTGCCAGCGAGGGGAGATACTCTGGAAACACCATATATTTT; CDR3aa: CASEGRYSGNTIYF
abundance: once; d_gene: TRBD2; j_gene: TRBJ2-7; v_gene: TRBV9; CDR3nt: TGTGCCAGCAGCGTAGTCCCGATCCAGACTAGCTTTGCCGAGCAGTACTTC; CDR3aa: CASSVVPIQTSFAEQYF
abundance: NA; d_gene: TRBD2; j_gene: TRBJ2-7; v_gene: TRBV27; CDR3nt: TGTGCCAGCAGTCCGAGCACCGGGACTATAAGATACGAGCAGTACTTC; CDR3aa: CASSPSTGTIRYEQYF
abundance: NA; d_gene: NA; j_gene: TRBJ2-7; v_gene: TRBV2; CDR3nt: TGTGCCAGCAGTTGGAACCACTACGAGCAGTACTTC; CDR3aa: CASSWNHYEQYF
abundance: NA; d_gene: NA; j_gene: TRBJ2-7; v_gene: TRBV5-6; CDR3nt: TGTGCCAGCAGCTTGTGGGACGGATACGAGCAGTACTTC; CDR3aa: CASSLWDGYEQYF
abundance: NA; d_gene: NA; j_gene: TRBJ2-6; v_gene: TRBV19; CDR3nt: TGTGCCAGTAGTACAAGGGTCTCTGGGGCCAACGTCCTGACTTTC; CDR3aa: CASSTRVSGANVLTF
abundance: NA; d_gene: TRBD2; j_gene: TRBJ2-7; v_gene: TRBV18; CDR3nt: TGTGCCAGCTCACCGGCTAGCGGGACGGACTACGAGCAGTACTTC; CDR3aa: CASSPASGTDYEQYF
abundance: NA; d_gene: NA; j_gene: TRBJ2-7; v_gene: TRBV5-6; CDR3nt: TGTGCCAGCAGCTACCTTGAATCAGTCGAGCAGTACTTC; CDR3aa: CASSYLESVEQYF
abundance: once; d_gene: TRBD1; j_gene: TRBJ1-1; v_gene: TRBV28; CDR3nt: TGTGCCAGCAACGCCCCAGGGGGCACTGAAGCTTTCTTT; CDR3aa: CASNAPGGTEAFF
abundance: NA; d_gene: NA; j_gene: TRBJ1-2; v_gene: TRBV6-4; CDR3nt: TGTGCCAGCAGTTCAGCGGGGGAAGGTTATGGCTACACCTTC; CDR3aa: CASSSAGEGYGYTF
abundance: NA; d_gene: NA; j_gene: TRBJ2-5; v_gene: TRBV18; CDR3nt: TGTGCCAGCTCACCAGTAGTCAGGGGCCAAGAGACCCAGTACTTC; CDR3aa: CASSPVVRGQETQYF
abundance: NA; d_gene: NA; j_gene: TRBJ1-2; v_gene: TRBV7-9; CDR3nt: TGTGCCAGCAGCTTCGATTTAAACTATGGCTACACCTTC; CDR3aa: CASSFDLNYGYTF
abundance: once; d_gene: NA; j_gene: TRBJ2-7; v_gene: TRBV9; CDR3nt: TGTGCCAGCAGCGTAGGGGGCAGTTCCTACGAGCAGTACTTC; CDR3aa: CASSVGGSSYEQYF
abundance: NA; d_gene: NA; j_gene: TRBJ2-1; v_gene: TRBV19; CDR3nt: TGTGCCAGTAGTATAGCGGGAGAGGGTTACAATGAGCAGTTCTTC; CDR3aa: CASSIAGEGYNEQFF
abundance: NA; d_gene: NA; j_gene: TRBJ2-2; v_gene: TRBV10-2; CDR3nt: TGCGCCAGCAGTGAGTCGTATCCCCCCACCGGGGAGCTGTTTTTT; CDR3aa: CASSESYPPTGELFF
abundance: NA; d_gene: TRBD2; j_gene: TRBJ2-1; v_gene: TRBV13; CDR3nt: TGTGCCAGCAGGGAAGAGACTAGCGGGAGCGGCAATGAGCAGTTCTTC; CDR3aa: CASREETSGSGNEQFF
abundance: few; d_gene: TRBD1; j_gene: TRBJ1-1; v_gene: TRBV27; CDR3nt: TGTGCCAGCAGTTCAACAGGGGGCACTGAAGCTTTCTTT; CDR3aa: CASSSTGGTEAFF
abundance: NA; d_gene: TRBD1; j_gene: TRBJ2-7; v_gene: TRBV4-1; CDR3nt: TGCGCCAGCAGCCAGGGGGGGGGACAGGGACTCTACGAGCAGTACTTC; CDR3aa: CASSQGGGQGLYEQYF
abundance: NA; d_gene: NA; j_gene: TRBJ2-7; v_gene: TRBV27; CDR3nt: TGTGCCAGCAGTTTGTACTCAACCCCCTACGAGCAGTACTTC; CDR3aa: CASSLYSTPYEQYF
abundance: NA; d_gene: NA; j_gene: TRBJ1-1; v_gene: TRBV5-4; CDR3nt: TGTGCCAGCAGCCCTCCTGGGGGCACTGAAGCTTTCTTT; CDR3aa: CASSPPGGTEAFF
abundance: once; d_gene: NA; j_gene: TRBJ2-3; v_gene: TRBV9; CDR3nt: TGTGCCAGCAGCCCTCTTGGGACGCCGGGCATCACAGATACGCAGTATTTT; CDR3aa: CASSPLGTPGITDTQYF
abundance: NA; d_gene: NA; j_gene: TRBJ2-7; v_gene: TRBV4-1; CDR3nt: TGCGCCAGCAGCCAAGATTGGGCAGGGGACTACGAGCAGTACTTC; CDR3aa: CASSQDWAGDYEQYF
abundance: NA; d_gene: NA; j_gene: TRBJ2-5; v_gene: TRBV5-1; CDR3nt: TGCGCCAGCAGCTTGAAAGGGGGGCAGGAGACCCAGTACTTC; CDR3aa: CASSLKGGQETQYF
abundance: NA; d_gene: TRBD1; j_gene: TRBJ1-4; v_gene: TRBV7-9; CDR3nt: TGTGCCAGCAGCCCCCTGGGACAGGCGGATAATGAAAAACTGTTTTTT; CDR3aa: CASSPLGQADNEKLFF
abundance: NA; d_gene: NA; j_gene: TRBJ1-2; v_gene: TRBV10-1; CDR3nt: TGCGCCAGCAGACCGGGGCCTAACTATGGCTACACCTTC; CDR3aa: CASRPGPNYGYTF
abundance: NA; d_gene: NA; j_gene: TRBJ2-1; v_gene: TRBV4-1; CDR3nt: TGCGCCAGCAGCCAACCACGAAGTGAGCAGTTCTTC; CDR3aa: CASSQPRSEQFF
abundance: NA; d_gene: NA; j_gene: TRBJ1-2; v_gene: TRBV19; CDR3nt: TGTGCCAGTGAGCGGGGAGACTATGGCTACACCTTC; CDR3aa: CASERGDYGYTF
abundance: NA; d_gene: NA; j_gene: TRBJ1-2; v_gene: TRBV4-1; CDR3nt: TGCGCCAGCTCGTCTGCGAGTAACTATGGCTACACCTTC; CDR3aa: CASSSASNYGYTF
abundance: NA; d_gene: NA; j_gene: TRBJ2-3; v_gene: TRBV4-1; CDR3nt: TGCGCCAGTTCTAGTGGGGGTTCAGATACGCAGTATTTT; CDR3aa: CASSSGGSDTQYF
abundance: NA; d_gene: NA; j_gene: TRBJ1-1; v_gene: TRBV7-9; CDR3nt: TGTGCCAGCAGCTTAGAATACAGGGACACTGAAGCTTTCTTT; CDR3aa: CASSLEYRDTEAFF
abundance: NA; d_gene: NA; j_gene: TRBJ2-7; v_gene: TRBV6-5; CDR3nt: TGTGCCAGCAGTTACTATCAGAGCGACGAGCAGTACTTC; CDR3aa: CASSYYQSDEQYF
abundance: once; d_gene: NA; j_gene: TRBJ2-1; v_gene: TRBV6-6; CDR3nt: TGTGCCAGCATCGCTCTGGGGCTTGAGCAGTTCTTC; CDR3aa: CASIALGLEQFF
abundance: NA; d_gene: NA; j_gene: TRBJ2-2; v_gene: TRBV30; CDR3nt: TGTGCCTGGAGGACTCCCGGGACACTCACCGGGGAGCTGTTTTTT; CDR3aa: CAWRTPGTLTGELFF
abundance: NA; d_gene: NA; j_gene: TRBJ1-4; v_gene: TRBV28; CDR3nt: TGTGCCAGCAGTTTCGGGGCAGACAGTAATGAAAAACTGTTTTTT; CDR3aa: CASSFGADSNEKLFF
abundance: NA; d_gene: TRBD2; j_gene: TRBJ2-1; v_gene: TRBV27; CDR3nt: TGTGCCAGCAGTTTGCTCGGGACTAGCTCCTACAATGAGCAGTTCTTC; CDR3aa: CASSLLGTSSYNEQFF
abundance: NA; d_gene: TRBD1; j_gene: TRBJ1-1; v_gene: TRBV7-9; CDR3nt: TGTGCCAGCAATTATGGACAGGGAAGGAACACTGAAGCTTTCTTT; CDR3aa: CASNYGQGRNTEAFF
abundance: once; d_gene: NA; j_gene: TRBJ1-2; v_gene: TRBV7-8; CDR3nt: TGTGCCAGCAGCTTGGGAGGGGTGTCGGGGTTACCTGGAGACACCTTC; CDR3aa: CASSLGGVSGLPGDTF
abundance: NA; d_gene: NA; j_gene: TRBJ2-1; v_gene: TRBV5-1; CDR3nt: TGCGCCAGCAGCTTTTCCCCCGCCGGGGCCTGGGGTGAGCAGTTCTTC; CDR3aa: CASSFSPAGAWGEQFF
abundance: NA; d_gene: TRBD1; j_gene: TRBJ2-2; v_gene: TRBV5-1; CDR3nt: TGCGCCAGCAGCTTGGGGAGCAGGGGGCCGAACACCGGGGAGCTGTTTTTT; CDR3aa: CASSLGSRGPNTGELFF
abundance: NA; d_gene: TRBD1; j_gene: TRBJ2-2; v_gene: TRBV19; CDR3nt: TGTGCCAGTTTTGGAGGACAGGGGGCTAGAACCGGGGAGCTGTTTTTT; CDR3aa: CASFGGQGARTGELFF
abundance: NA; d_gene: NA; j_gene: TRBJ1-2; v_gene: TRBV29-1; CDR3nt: TGCAGCGTCGGACCCCCAGAAATATTCACCTATGGCTACACCTTC; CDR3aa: CSVGPPEIFTYGYTF
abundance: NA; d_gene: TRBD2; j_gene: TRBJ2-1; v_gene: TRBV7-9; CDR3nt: TGTGCCAGCAGCTTAGCGGGGCTAGCGGGGAACAATGAGCAGTTCTTC; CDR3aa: CASSLAGLAGNNEQFF